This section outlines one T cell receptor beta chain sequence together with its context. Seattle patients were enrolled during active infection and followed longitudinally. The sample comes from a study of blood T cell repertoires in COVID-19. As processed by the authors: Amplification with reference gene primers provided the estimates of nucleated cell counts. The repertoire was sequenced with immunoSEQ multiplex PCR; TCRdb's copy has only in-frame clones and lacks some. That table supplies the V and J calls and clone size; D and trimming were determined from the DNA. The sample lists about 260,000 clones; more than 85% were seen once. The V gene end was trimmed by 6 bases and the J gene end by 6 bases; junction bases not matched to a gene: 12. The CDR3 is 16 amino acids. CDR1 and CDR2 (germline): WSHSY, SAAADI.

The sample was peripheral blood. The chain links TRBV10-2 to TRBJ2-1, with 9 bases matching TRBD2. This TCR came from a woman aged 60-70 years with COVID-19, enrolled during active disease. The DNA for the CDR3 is TGCGCCAGCAGCGGGTCGGGCGGGAGGGCACCCAATGAGCAGTTCTTC. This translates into CASSGSGGRAPNEQFF.